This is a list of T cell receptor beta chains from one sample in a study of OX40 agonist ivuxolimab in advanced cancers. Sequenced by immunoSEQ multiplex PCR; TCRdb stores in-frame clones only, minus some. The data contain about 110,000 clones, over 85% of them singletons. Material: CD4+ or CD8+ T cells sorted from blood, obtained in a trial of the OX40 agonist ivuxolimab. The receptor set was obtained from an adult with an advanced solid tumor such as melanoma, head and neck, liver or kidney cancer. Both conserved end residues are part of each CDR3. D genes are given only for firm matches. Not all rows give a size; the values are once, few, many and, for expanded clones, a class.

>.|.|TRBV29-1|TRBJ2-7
CSVKKTLYEQYF
TGCAGCGTTAAAAAGACTCTTTACGAGCAGTACTTC
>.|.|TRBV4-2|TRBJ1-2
CASSQDSLIRYGYTF
TGTGCCAGCAGCCAGGACAGTTTGATAAGATATGGCTACACCTTC
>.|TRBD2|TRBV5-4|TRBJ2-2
CASSLRTSYTGELFF
TGTGCCAGCAGCTTAAGGACTAGTTACACCGGGGAGCTGTTTTTT
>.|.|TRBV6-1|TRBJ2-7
CASRNYEQYF
TGTGCCAGCAGGAACTACGAGCAGTACTTC
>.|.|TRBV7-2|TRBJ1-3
CASSLELVRSGNTIYF
TGTGCCAGCAGCTTAGAGCTGGTCCGCTCTGGAAACACCATATATTTT
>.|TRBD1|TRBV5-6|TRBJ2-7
CASSLRWRTGAGEQYF
TGTGCCAGCAGCCTGCGCTGGAGAACAGGGGCTGGGGAGCAGTACTTC
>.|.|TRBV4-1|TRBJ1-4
CASSLAAYNEKLFF
TGCGCCAGCAGCCTGGCGGCTTATAATGAAAAACTGTTTTTT
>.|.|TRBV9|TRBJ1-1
CASSVEVLGAGEAFF
TGTGCCAGCAGCGTAGAGGTTCTGGGGGCGGGTGAAGCTTTCTTT
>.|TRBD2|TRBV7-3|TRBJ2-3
CASSLGGGTSGTDTQYF
TGTGCCAGCAGCTTAGGTGGAGGGACTAGCGGTACAGATACGCAGTATTTT
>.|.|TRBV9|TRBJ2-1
CASSVDGISYNEQFF
TGTGCCAGCAGCGTAGACGGTATCTCCTACAATGAGCAGTTCTTC
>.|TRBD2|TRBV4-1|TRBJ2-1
CASSQELARYNEQFF
TGCGCCAGCAGCCAAGAACTAGCGCGTTACAATGAGCAGTTCTTC
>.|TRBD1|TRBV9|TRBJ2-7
CASSVGGQGFYEQYF
TGTGCCAGCAGCGTAGGTGGACAGGGGTTTTACGAGCAGTACTTC
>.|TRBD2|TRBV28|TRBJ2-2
CASSAPSGNTGELFF
TGTGCCAGCAGTGCGCCTAGCGGGAACACCGGGGAGCTGTTTTTT
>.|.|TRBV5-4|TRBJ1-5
CASSSGTGFGQPQHF
TGTGCCAGCAGCTCGGGAACAGGGTTTGGGCAGCCCCAGCATTTT
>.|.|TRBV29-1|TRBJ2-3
CSATDTQYF
TGCAGCGCCACAGATACGCAGTATTTT
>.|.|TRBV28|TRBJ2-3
CASSSLGGASTDTQYF
TGTGCCAGCAGTTCCCTAGGGGGAGCGAGTACAGATACGCAGTATTTT
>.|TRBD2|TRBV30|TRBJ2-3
CAWSGGITDTQYF
TGTGCCTGGAGCGGGGGGATCACAGATACGCAGTATTTT
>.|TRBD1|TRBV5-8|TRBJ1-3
CASSLLGTGSGNTIYF
TGTGCCAGCAGCCTCCTTGGGACAGGCTCTGGAAACACCATATATTTT
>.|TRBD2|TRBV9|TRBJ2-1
CASSVEGTSGSNEQFF
TGTGCCAGCAGCGTAGAGGGGACTAGCGGGAGCAATGAGCAGTTCTTC
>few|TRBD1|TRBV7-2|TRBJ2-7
CASSTGQGKNEQYF
TGTGCCAGCAGCACTGGACAGGGTAAGAACGAGCAGTACTTC
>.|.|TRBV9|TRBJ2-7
CASSPELAAREQYF
TGTGCCAGCAGCCCCGAATTGGCCGCGCGGGAGCAGTACTTC
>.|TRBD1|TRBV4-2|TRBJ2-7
CASSQDALGQGYEQYF
TGTGCCAGCAGCCAAGATGCTCTGGGACAGGGCTACGAGCAGTACTTC
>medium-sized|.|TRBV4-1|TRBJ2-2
CASRSGRANTGELFF
TGCGCCAGCCGTAGTGGCAGGGCGAACACCGGGGAGCTGTTTTTT
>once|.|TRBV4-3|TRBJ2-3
CASSQDPGVSDTQYF
TGCGCCAGCAGCCAAGACCCCGGTGTGTCAGATACGCAGTATTTT
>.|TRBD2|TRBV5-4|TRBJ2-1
CASSSGGLAGAFGDEQFF
TGTGCCAGCAGCTCGGGAGGACTAGCGGGGGCCTTCGGGGATGAGCAGTTCTTC
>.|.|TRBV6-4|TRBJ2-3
CASSDADTQYF
TGTGCCAGCAGTGATGCAGATACGCAGTATTTT
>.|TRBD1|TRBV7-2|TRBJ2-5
CASSLDRGPWETQYF
TGTGCCAGCAGCTTGGACAGGGGGCCGTGGGAGACCCAGTACTTC
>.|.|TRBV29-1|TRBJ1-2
CSVEGRDYGYTF
TGCAGCGTTGAAGGCAGGGATTATGGCTACACCTTC
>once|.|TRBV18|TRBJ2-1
CASSGETRNEQFF
TGTGCCAGCTCTGGGGAGACCAGGAATGAGCAGTTCTTC
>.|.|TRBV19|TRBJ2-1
CASSQRGLANEQFF
TGTGCCAGTAGTCAAAGGGGCTTGGCGAATGAGCAGTTCTTC
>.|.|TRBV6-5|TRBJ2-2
CASSSGSRVVAGELFF
TGTGCCAGCAGTTCAGGGTCTCGGGTAGTTGCCGGGGAGCTGTTTTTT
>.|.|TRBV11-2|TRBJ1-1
CASSLEWGQLRTEAFF
TGTGCCAGCAGCTTAGAGTGGGGCCAGTTAAGAACTGAAGCTTTCTTT
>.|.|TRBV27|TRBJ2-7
CASRNLRRFTYEQYF
TGTGCCAGTCGAAACCTACGCAGGTTTACATACGAGCAGTACTTC
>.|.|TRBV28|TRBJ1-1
CASRLTRTAMNTEAFF
TGTGCCAGCAGATTGACACGGACGGCTATGAACACTGAAGCTTTCTTT
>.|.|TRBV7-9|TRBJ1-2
CASSLADGRGRGYTF
TGTGCCAGCAGCTTAGCAGATGGCAGGGGAAGGGGCTACACCTTC
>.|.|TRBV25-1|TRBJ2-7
CASSDTGLNYEQYF
TGTGCCAGCAGCGACACAGGGTTGAACTACGAGCAGTACTTC
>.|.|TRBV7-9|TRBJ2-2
CASSLDSYTGELFF
TGTGCCAGCAGCTTAGACAGCTACACCGGGGAGCTGTTTTTT
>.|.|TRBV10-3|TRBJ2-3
CAISESRSSTDTQYF
TGTGCCATCAGTGAGTCGCGCAGCTCCACAGATACGCAGTATTTT
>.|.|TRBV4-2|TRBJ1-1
CASSLGRGESPDQAFF
TGTGCCAGCAGCTTGGGACGAGGGGAGTCTCCTGATCAAGCTTTCTTT
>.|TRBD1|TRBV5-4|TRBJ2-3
CASSLGQGQGDTQYF
TGTGCCAGCAGCTTGGGACAGGGGCAGGGAGATACGCAGTATTTT
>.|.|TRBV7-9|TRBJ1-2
CASSSDPADGYTF
TGTGCCAGCAGCTCAGATCCGGCAGATGGCTACACCTTC